Here is one T cell receptor beta chain with its context. TCRdb's table, derived via immunoSEQ multiplex PCR, lists solely in-frame clones and lacks some. The top ten hold 14% of the sample, which has some 88,000 clones, about 83% seen once. These data originate in a study of blood T cell repertoires in COVID-19. Study overall: The cDNA or gDNA used as material had been derived from T cells, B-cell-depleted T cells, or PBMCs.

CDR1 is SGHAT and CDR2 is FQNNGV in the germline V gene. J was trimmed by 1 base and V by 5 bases; bases with no gene match: 7. This CDR3 is 17 amino acids long. The sample taken for sequencing was peripheral blood. The clonotype comes from a woman aged 70-85 years with acute or convalescent COVID-19. The chain combines TRBV11-2 with TRBJ2-6; 8 bases align to TRBD1. CDR3 DNA: TGTGCCAGCAGCCCGGGGACAGGCCGTTCTGGGGCCAACGTCCTGACTTTC. Translating it yields CASSPGTGRSGANVLTF.